This T cell receptor (beta chain) was sequenced during a study of follicular helper T cells after annual influenza vaccination (dated by TCRdb to about 2017). Describing the broader study: Blood was collected on days 0, 7 and 28 after each seasonal influenza vaccination. One week after vaccination, a second recruited cohort of roughly 11 subjects (Table S1) displayed a similar ICOS+CD38+ cTfh response. Some subjects were followed across successive annual vaccinations spanning the 2013-2014, 2014-2015 and 2015-2016 seasons to study recall of cTfh clones. Multi-year samples were available from six subjects, with four subjects covering two vaccination seasons and two subjects covering three seasons. Samples from 2013-2014 were cryopreserved, whereas samples from about 2015 were processed immediately after collection.

Looking up the germline V gene yields CDR1 SGHDT and CDR2 YYEEEE. Ends trimmed: V by 3 bases, J by 2 bases; bases unmatched to a gene: 1. Including cysteine and phenylalanine, the CDR3 has 13 amino acids. Only CDR3 DNA is held: 39 bases, read in frame from base 1. On the study overall, not on this receptor specifically: Day 7 ICOS+CD38+ clones were most often found later in ICOS-CD38- cTfh, suggesting that subset may serve as a memory reservoir. Productive TCRB sequences were recovered from only roughly 9-23% of analyzed cells, so rare clonotypes could not be sampled. A recurrent oligoclonal ICOS+CD38+ cTfh response containing tetramer and AIM influenza-specific clonotypes was recalled by successive annual vaccinations. ICOS+CD38+ cTfh clonality correlated with the frequency of that population, and its change correlated with the change in circulating plasmablast frequency. When influenza clone enrichment was assessed, the possibility that the much larger non-cTfh compartments were undersampled could not be excluded.

About this clone itself: Its antigen has not been determined. Base qualities are not at hand, and no much larger clone is one base apart.

Receptors were amplified or captured by the immunoSEQ multiplex PCR assay. Adaptive Biotechnologies carried out TCRB amplification, library preparation, sequencing and preliminary bioinformatics at Survey level resolution. Per the source publication's procedure: Clonality was calculated in R as 1 minus normalized Shannon entropy, and the Gini index was calculated with the R package ineq. Overlap score was defined as the summed counts of shared sequences divided by the total counts of all sequences in both compared samples. Significance of shared clonotypes was assessed by Fisher's exact test, with a theoretical repertoire of 10^7 TCRB sequences assumed. This is the immuneACCESS table as TCRdb keeps it, with only in-frame sequences that have V and J called. A part of the clones is gone; compared with another copy, unresolved V genes explain less than half, and the rest is unexplained. That table gives V, J and clone size, and the DNA gave D and trimming. The sample data list roughly 10,000 clones, and around 86% of these were observed just once. The ten largest clones represent roughly 0.75% of the sample.

The time point label for this specimen denotes: 2014-2015 season, 7 days after vaccination. TCRB sequencing was used to follow sorted CD4 subsets from the blood of adults before and after they were given the seasonal inactivated influenza vaccine (Fluvarix). To be eligible, subjects had to be community-dwelling and could not have received an influenza vaccine during the previous 6 months. Influenza vaccine contraindications, substance abuse, HIV/AIDS, active malignancy, immunomodulatory medication and active illness such as respiratory infection were included among the exclusion criteria. At each time point, roughly 35 to 100 mL of blood was collected. Either Ficoll-Paque PLUS or SepMate separation was used to isolate PBMC. As a comparison non-Tfh subset, CXCR5- memory CD4 T cells were sorted. Cell subsets were sorted from PBMC on a BD FACS Aria before DNA extraction.

The clonotype originates from an adult who received the influenza vaccine. Rearrangement joined TRBV5-6 to TRBJ1-2; a stretch of 7 junction bases matches TRBD1. Specimen: CXCR5- memory CD4+ T cells sorted from blood, collected 7 days after influenza vaccination. The cell subset or site label for this specimen denotes: CXCR5- memory CD4 T cells. The bases are TGTGCCAGCAGCTCACAGGGGAACTATGGCTACACCTTC. The translation is CASSSQGNYGYTF.